Presented here are 22 T cell receptor beta chains from one specimen sequenced in a study of CD8 T cells in Susac syndrome. An input of about 0.5 to 1 ug of RNA was subjected to reverse transcription using random hexamers. TCRdb re-called the immunoSEQ multiplex PCR reads with MiXCR, one entry per CDR3 protein. The sample yields approximately 200,000 distinct CDR3 sequences, more than 85% seen once. Sequencing was done on a sample of CD8+ T cells from PBMCs. The source of these receptors is a human donor with multiple sclerosis.

The rearrangement links TRBV7-9 to TRBJ1-5; unclear D gene. Germline CDR1 reads SEHNR; CDR2 reads FQNEAQ (reference sequence). V dropped 1 base and J dropped 5 bases, with 9 bases sitting between them. The CDR3 length is 14 residues. The DNA of the CDR3 is TGTGCCAGCAGCTTAGGACCTGAGGATCAGCCCCAGCATTTT. As protein: CASSLGPEDQPQHF.

The gene calls are TRBV5-1 and TRBJ2-7; TRBD2 might be the D (6 bases). The CDR3 length is 14 residues. The germline CDR1 and CDR2 sequences are SGHRS and YFSETQ. Deletions cut 4 bases from V and 0 bases from J, with 11 bases between. CDR3 coding DNA: TGCGCCAGCAGCACGGAGGGGCTCTCCTACGAGCAGTACTTC. Translation: CASSTEGLSYEQYF. Full variable domain (remainder filled in from reference TRBV5-1 and TRBJ2-7): KAGVTQTPRYLIKTRGQQVTLSCSPISGHRSVSWYQQTPGQGLQFLFEYFSETQRNKGNFPGRFSGRQFSNSRSEMNVSTLELGDSALYLCASSTEGLSYEQYFGPGTRLTVT.

A single count supports this clonotype. The rearrangement uses TRBV4-3 and TRBJ1-1, with TRBD1 matching over 10 bases. CDR3 length equals 16 residues. Germline V gene sequence: CDR1 LGHNA, CDR2 YSLEER. The trim removed 3 bases at V and 0 bases at J, leaving 4 bases unmatched. The DNA of the CDR3 is TGCGCCAGCAGCCAGGACAGGGGGTACATGAACACTGAAGCTTTCTTT. Its translation is CASSQDRGYMNTEAFF.

The chain carries TRBV5-1 and TRBJ2-5, with TRBD2 matching 7 bases. Germline V CDR1 and CDR2: SGHRS, YFSETQ. The CDR3 length is 15 residues. The V gene end was trimmed by 3 bases and the J gene end by 5 bases; junction bases not matched to a gene: 10. CDR3 DNA: TGCGCCAGCAGCTCCGAAGGGAGGGCCAGGGAGACCCAGTACTTC. Encoded protein: CASSSEGRARETQYF.

The chain links TRBV7-8 to TRBJ2-2, with 10 bases lining up with TRBD2. J was trimmed by 5 bases and V by 5 bases; bases with no gene match: 11. Germline CDR1 is SGHVS and CDR2 is FQNEAQ. The CDR3 sequence is 17 residues long. The CDR3 bases are TGTGCCAGCAGCCTCGGTCTAGCGGGAGTCAAGACCGGGGAGCTGTTTTTT. Residues: CASSLGLAGVKTGELFF.

V usage is TRBV30 and J usage is TRBJ2-7; D remains unclear. The CDR3 covers 13 residues. V was shortened by 2 bases and J by 0 bases, with 8 bases between the two germline ends. Per the germline V gene, CDR1 is GTSNPN and CDR2 is SVGIG (reference sequence). The CDR3 DNA is TGTGCCTGGAGTCCTCCTACCTCCTACGAGCAGTACTTC. Translating gives CAWSPPTSYEQYF.

The rearrangement links TRBV7-2 to TRBJ2-4; D is unclear. In germline, CDR1 is SGHTA, CDR2 FQGNSA. V was trimmed by 1 base and J by 6 bases, leaving 13 bases between them. The CDR3 runs to 15 residues. This chain's CDR3 is CASSLEWQALNIQYF. The CDR3 DNA sequence: TGTGCCAGCAGCTTAGAGTGGCAGGCCTTAAACATTCAGTACTTC.

This clonotype was found once. The V call is TRBV23-1, the J call TRBJ1-5, with D perhaps TRBD1 (6 bases). TRBV23-1 is given ORF status, its function remaining uncertain. This CDR3 has 18 residues. V was cut by 0 bases and J by 0 bases, with 15 bases left in between. In nucleotides, the CDR3 is TGCGCCAGCAGTCAATCGGGGGCGATGGACTATAGCAATCAGCCCCAGCATTTT. Translated: CASSQSGAMDYSNQPQHF.

This rearrangement joins TRBV9 to TRBJ2-1; a weak D match, TRBD2 (7 bases). Per germline, CDR1 SGDLS and CDR2 YYNGEE. This CDR3 comprises 17 residues. Trimming took off 0 bases at V and 7 bases at J, with 20 bases between the two ends. The CDR3 reads CASSVARGGVRGNEQFF. Here the CDR3 DNA reads TGTGCCAGCAGCGTAGCCAGAGGGGGGGTACGAGGGAATGAGCAGTTCTTC. Full variable domain (remainder filled in from reference TRBV9 and TRBJ2-1): DSGVTQTPKHLITATGQRVTLRCSPRSGDLSVYWYQQSLDQGLQFLIQYYNGEERAKGNILERFSAQQFPDLHSELNLSSLELGDSALYFCASSVARGGVRGNEQFFGPGTRLTVL.

The rearrangement joins TRBV19 to TRBJ1-1; TRBD1 matches at 9 bases. This CDR3 is 15 amino acids long. J gave up 6 bases and V 5 bases, and 10 bases lay outside the gene matches. Looked up from germline, CDR1 is LNHDA and CDR2 is SQIVND (reference sequence). Here the CDR3 reads CASSDTGGAFSEAFF. The CDR3 DNA is TGTGCCAGTAGTGACACAGGGGGCGCATTCTCTGAAGCTTTCTTT.

This chain connects TRBV14 to TRBJ2-1, with D uncertain. CDR3 length: 16 residues. V lost 0 bases to trimming and J lost 8 bases, with 17 bases between them. The V gene's germline CDR1 is SGHDN and CDR2 FVKESK. The CDR3 nucleotides are TGTGCCAGCAGCCAAGAGCCCCTTGTGCTGCAGGATGAGCAGTTCTTC. Encoded protein: CASSQEPLVLQDEQFF.

The gene calls are TRBV2 and TRBJ2-7, with a tentative D call TRBD2 (5 bases). This CDR3 is built from 17 residues. Germline CDR1 reads SNHLY; CDR2 reads FYNNEI. Between the trimmed V and J ends, which lost 0 bases and 7 bases, there was a span of 22 bases. The CDR3 DNA follows: TGTGCCAGCAGTGAAGCACCCCCGGATTCCCTGTCGGGGGAGCAGTACTTC. It translates to CASSEAPPDSLSGEQYF. The full variable domain, completed using reference TRBV2 and TRBJ2-7, is EPEVTQTPSHQVTQMGQEVILRCVPISNHLYFYWYRQILGQKVEFLVSFYNNEISEKSEIFDDQFSVERPDGSNFTLKIRSTKLEDSAMYFCASSEAPPDSLSGEQYFGPGTRLTVT.

V gene TRBV6-5 combines with J gene TRBJ2-1; weak D call: TRBD2 (5 bases). The germline V gene encodes CDR1 MNHEY and CDR2 SVGAGI. V lost 8 bases, J lost 0 bases, and 11 bases lay in between. This CDR3 is built from 14 residues. CDR3 region: CASGVRGSYNEQFF. CDR3 nucleotides: TGTGCCAGCGGGGTCCGGGGCTCCTACAATGAGCAGTTCTTC.

The chain links TRBV12-3 or TRBV12-4 to TRBJ2-7; a possible D gene is TRBD2 (6 bases). V lost 9 bases, J lost 0 bases, and 21 bases lay in between. The CDR3 has 16 residues. The CDR3 DNA reads as TGTGCCAGGCTGGGGTGGCGGGACCGACACTCCTACGAGCAGTACTTC. Its translation is CARLGWRDRHSYEQYF.

The J gene is TRBJ2-2, the V gene TRBV13, with a possible D match to TRBD2 (6 bases). With 4 bases removed from V and 2 bases from J, the gap between germline ends came to 11 bases. CDR3 size: 15 residues. The germline V gene has CDR1 PRHDT and CDR2 FYEKMQ (reference sequence). The CDR3 reads CASSYTSPNTGELFF. The CDR3, as DNA: TGTGCCAGCAGCTATACTAGCCCTAACACCGGGGAGCTGTTTTTT. The full variable domain, with the rest looked up from reference TRBV13 and TRBJ2-2, is AAGVIQSPRHLIKEKRETATLKCYPIPRHDTVYWYQQGPGQDPQFLISFYEKMQSDKGSIPDRFSAQQFSDYHSELNMSSLELGDSALYFCASSYTSPNTGELFFGEGSRLTVL.

This chain joins TRBV4-3 and TRBJ2-1; TRBD2 might be the D (6 bases). V shed 1 base and J shed 6 bases, with 19 bases lying between them. CDR1 is LGHNA, CDR2 YSLEER, per germline. This CDR3 has 17 amino acids. As DNA, the CDR3 is TGCGCCAGCAGCCAAGTAGTCCTCCTGGGAGGAGGCAATGAGCAGTTCTTC. Encoded protein: CASSQVVLLGGGNEQFF.

This chain joins TRBV15 and TRBJ1-1, with a possible D match to TRBD1 (5 bases). CDR3 size: 15 residues. Germline V gives CDR1 LNHNV, CDR2 YYDKDF (reference sequence). Trimming shortened V by 4 bases and J by 1 base, and 13 bases separated the two germline ends. CDR3 loop: CATSTKEGQNTEAFF. The CDR3, as DNA: TGTGCCACCAGCACAAAGGAGGGGCAGAACACTGAAGCTTTCTTT.

The CDR3 reads CASSPTRSGLADYEQYF. The CDR3 nucleotides read TGTGCCAGCAGCCCTACCCGATCGGGACTAGCTGACTACGAGCAGTACTTC. The chain has TRBV7-8 and TRBJ2-7; 9 bases align to TRBD2. From germline, CDR1 is SGHVS and CDR2 FQNEAQ. The CDR3 totals 17 residues. The junction had 14 bases not matched to a gene; V was cut back by 5 bases and J by 3 bases.

The chain couples TRBV30 to TRBJ1-1; D is unclear. V was cut by 1 base and J by 2 bases, with 5 bases left in between. The CDR3 is 12 amino acids. Germline V gives CDR1 GTSNPN, CDR2 SVGIG (reference sequence). In nucleotides, the CDR3 is TGTGCCTGGAGTGCCGTCAACACTGAAGCTTTCTTT. Translated: CAWSAVNTEAFF.

The rearrangement uses TRBV9 and TRBJ2-2, with D possibly matching TRBD1 (6 bases). This CDR3 spans 16 amino acids. Trimming cost V 3 bases and J 1 base, with 13 bases left between them. CDR1 and CDR2 from the germline V gene are SGDLS and YYNGEE. This CDR3 reads CASSGQALLNTGELFF. CDR3 nucleotide sequence: TGTGCCAGCAGCGGACAGGCGCTACTGAACACCGGGGAGCTGTTTTTT.

The rearrangement links TRBV25-1 to TRBJ1-2, with TRBD1 as a possible D gene (5 bases). The CDR3 is 12 residues long. V was pared by 4 bases and J by 6 bases, with 9 bases between. Germline V gives CDR1 MGHDK, CDR2 SYGVNS. This chain's CDR3 is CASSGPGNGYTF. The CDR3 nucleotides are TGTGCCAGCAGTGGTCCAGGGAATGGCTACACCTTC.

This chain connects TRBV15 to TRBJ2-5; 11 bases fit TRBD2. CDR1 is LNHNV and CDR2 is YYDKDF in the germline V gene (reference sequence). With V trimmed by 5 bases and J by 5 bases, 1 base remained unmatched. This CDR3 region has 13 residues. The CDR3 here is CATSSSGRETQYF. CDR3 DNA: TGTGCCACCAGCTCTAGCGGGAGGGAGACCCAGTACTTC.